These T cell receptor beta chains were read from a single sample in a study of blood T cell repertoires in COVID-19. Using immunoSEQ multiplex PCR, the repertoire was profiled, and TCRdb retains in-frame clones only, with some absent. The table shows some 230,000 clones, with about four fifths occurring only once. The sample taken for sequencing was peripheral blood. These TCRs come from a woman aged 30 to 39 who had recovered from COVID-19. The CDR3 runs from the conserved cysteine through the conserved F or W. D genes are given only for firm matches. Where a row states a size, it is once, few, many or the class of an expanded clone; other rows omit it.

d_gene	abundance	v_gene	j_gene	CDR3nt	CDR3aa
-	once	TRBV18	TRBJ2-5	TGTGCCAGCTCACCAGGGGCGGGGGAGACCCAGTACTTC	CASSPGAGETQYF
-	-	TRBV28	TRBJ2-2	TGTGCCAGCAGCTTCGACAGGAACACCGGGGAGCTGTTTTTT	CASSFDRNTGELFF
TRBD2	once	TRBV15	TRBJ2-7	TGTGCCACCAGCCTGGGACTAGCGTCACCCTACGAGCAGTACTTC	CATSLGLASPYEQYF
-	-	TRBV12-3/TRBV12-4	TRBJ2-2	TGTGCCAGCACAGGGAACACCGGGGAGCTGTTTTTT	CASTGNTGELFF
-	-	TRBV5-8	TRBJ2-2	TGTGCCAGCAGCGGCCTTTATACCGGGGAGCTGTTTTTT	CASSGLYTGELFF
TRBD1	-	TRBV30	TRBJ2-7	TGTGCCTGGAGGAGGACAGGCGGGTACGAGCAGTACTTC	CAWRRTGGYEQYF
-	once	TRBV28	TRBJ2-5	TGTGCCAGCAGCACCAGAGAGACCCAGTACTTC	CASSTRETQYF
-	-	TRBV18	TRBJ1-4	TGTGCCAGCTCACCAGACAACCGGCGGTGGGGCGAAAAACTGTTTTTT	CASSPDNRRWGEKLFF
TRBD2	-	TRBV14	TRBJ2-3	TGTGCCAGCAGCCAAGTAGGCGGGAGGGCAGATACGCAGTATTTT	CASSQVGGRADTQYF
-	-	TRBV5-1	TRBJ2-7	TGCGCCAGCAGCTCCCCAGGACAAGACGAGCAGTACTTC	CASSSPGQDEQYF
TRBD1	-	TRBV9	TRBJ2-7	TGTGCCAGCAGCGCCTACGGGACAGGGGTGGGCGAGCAGTACTTC	CASSAYGTGVGEQYF
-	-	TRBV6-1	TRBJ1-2	TGTGCCAGCAGTGAAGCCGGGACTAACTATGGCTACACCTTC	CASSEAGTNYGYTF
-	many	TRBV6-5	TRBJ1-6	TGTGCCAGCAGTTACGATTCAGGGTCTCGATCACCCCTCCACTTT	CASSYDSGSRSPLHF
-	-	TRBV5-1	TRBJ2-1	TGCGCCAGCAGCCCGCGGAGGGGCGGCTACAATGAGCAGTTCTTC	CASSPRRGGYNEQFF
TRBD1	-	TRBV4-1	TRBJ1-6	TGCGCCAGCAGCCAAAAACCTCAGGGGGCGTCCTATAATTCACCCCTCCACTTT	CASSQKPQGASYNSPLHF